These T cell receptor beta chains were read from a single sample in a study of blood T cell repertoires in COVID-19. Clones were read by immunoSEQ multiplex PCR, and TCRdb kept only the in-frame ones, dropping some. The table shows under 60,000 clones, with 65% to 90% occurring only once. Sequenced material: peripheral blood. These receptors were taken from a human donor in a cohort sampled during active COVID-19. CDR3s include the opening cysteine and the closing phenylalanine or tryptophan. A D gene is named only where the DNA matches it firmly. Only part of the rows carry a size: once, few, many, or a class if the clone is expanded.

V gene: TRBV19; clone size: -; D gene: TRBD1; J gene: TRBJ1-2; CDR3 length: 14; CDR3 DNA: TGTGCCAGTAGCCGGACAGGGGATCAACATGGCTACACCTTC; CDR3 protein: CASSRTGDQHGYTF
V gene: TRBV3-1/TRBV3-2; clone size: once; D gene: -; J gene: TRBJ2-1; CDR3 length: 17; CDR3 DNA: TGTGCCAGCAGCCCGCCGGTTGAGCGGAGCTCCTACAATGAGCAGTTCTTC; CDR3 protein: CASSPPVERSSYNEQFF
V gene: TRBV7-9; clone size: -; D gene: TRBD1; J gene: TRBJ1-6; CDR3 length: 16; CDR3 DNA: TGTGCCAGCAGCTCGACCCAGCCGGGACAGGGGACACCCCTCCACTTT; CDR3 protein: CASSSTQPGQGTPLHF
V gene: TRBV28; clone size: -; D gene: -; J gene: TRBJ1-5; CDR3 length: 16; CDR3 DNA: TGTGCCAGCAGTTTGGGGCAGCTTTATAGCAATCAGCCCCAGCATTTT; CDR3 protein: CASSLGQLYSNQPQHF
V gene: TRBV28; clone size: once; D gene: TRBD1; J gene: TRBJ2-7; CDR3 length: 12; CDR3 DNA: TGTGCCAGCTCAAGGGGGCGTTACGAGCAGTACTTC; CDR3 protein: CASSRGRYEQYF
V gene: TRBV4-3; clone size: -; D gene: -; J gene: TRBJ2-7; CDR3 length: 14; CDR3 DNA: TGCGCCAGCAGCCGAGGTGAGGGGGGGCGCGAGCAGTACTTC; CDR3 protein: CASSRGEGGREQYF
V gene: TRBV21-1; clone size: -; D gene: -; J gene: TRBJ2-5; CDR3 length: 16; CDR3 DNA: TGTGCCAGCAGCAAAGTAGTCTACAGGGGGAAGGAGACCCAGTACTTC; CDR3 protein: CASSKVVYRGKETQYF
V gene: TRBV7-9; clone size: -; D gene: -; J gene: TRBJ1-4; CDR3 length: 14; CDR3 DNA: TGTGCCAGCAGCTTACCCTCAGGTAGTGAAAAACTGTTTTTT; CDR3 protein: CASSLPSGSEKLFF
V gene: TRBV2; clone size: few; D gene: -; J gene: TRBJ2-2; CDR3 length: 13; CDR3 DNA: TGTGCCAGCACCCCGGGGACAACCGGGGAGCTGTTTTTT; CDR3 protein: CASTPGTTGELFF
V gene: TRBV24-1; clone size: once; D gene: -; J gene: TRBJ1-1; CDR3 length: 14; CDR3 DNA: TGTGCCACCAGTGACCCCGGCTCAGGGGCTGAAGCTTTCTTT; CDR3 protein: CATSDPGSGAEAFF
V gene: TRBV3-1/TRBV3-2; clone size: once; D gene: -; J gene: TRBJ2-7; CDR3 length: 14; CDR3 DNA: TGTGCCAGCAGCCAAGGAGGCTTGAGCAACGAGCAGTACTTC; CDR3 protein: CASSQGGLSNEQYF
V gene: TRBV11-3; clone size: -; D gene: TRBD2; J gene: TRBJ2-2; CDR3 length: 16; CDR3 DNA: TGTGCCAGCAGCTCGGGACTAGCGGGAAACACCGGGGAGCTGTTTTTT; CDR3 protein: CASSSGLAGNTGELFF
V gene: TRBV2; clone size: few; D gene: -; J gene: TRBJ2-5; CDR3 length: 14; CDR3 DNA: TGTGCCAGCAGTGGTCAGGGAAGGCAAGAGACCCAGTACTTC; CDR3 protein: CASSGQGRQETQYF